This T cell receptor beta chain was sequenced for a study of T cells in Graves' hyperthyroidism and ophthalmopathy. Study observations and caveats: The majority of expanded thyroid clonotypes above 0.001 also appeared in blood.

V gave up 3 bases and J gave up 1 base; unmatched junction bases: 5. From germline, CDR1 is LNHDA and CDR2 SQIVND (reference sequence). This CDR3 contains 15 residues. This clonotype was counted many times. Its antigen is still unknown. A NOSPECS grade of at least 4, a Clinical Activity Score of at least 3 and duration under 3 months were recorded in ophthalmopathy patients. Each diagnosis drew on symptoms, thyroxine, TRAb, thyroid ultrasound and orbital computed tomography findings. The PBMCs studied were ones that came from about 10 ml fresh peripheral blood. Researchers took RNA transcripts and amplified the TCR beta CDR3 regions from them. A set of HTBI primers served as the primers for a first-round RT-PCR of the TCR CDR3. One entry per CDR3 protein, called by TCRdb with MiXCR from the multiplex PCR reads. Among 300,000 to 450,000 distinct CDR3 sequences listed, 15% to 20% were seen once.

The chain combines TRBV19 with TRBJ1-1, with TRBD1 matching over 7 bases. Sequencing was performed on blood. This TCR was sampled from a middle-aged woman with Graves' ophthalmopathy. The CDR3 region is CASSIFRTGNTEAFF. CDR3 DNA: TGTGCCAGTAGTATCTTTCGGACAGGGAACACTGAAGCTTTCTTT.